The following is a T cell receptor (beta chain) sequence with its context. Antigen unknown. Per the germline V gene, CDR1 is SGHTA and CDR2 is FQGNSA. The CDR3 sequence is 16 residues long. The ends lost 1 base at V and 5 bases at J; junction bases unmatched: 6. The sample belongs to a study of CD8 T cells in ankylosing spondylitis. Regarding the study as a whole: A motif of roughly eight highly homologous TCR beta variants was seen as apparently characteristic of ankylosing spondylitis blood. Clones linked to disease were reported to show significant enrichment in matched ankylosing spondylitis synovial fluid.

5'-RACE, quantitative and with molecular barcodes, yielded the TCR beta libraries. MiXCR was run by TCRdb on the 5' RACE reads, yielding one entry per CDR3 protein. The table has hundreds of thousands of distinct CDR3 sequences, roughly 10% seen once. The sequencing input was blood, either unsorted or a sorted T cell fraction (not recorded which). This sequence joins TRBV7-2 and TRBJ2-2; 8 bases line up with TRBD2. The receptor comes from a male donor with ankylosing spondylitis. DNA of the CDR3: TGTGCCAGCAGCTTAGACGCGGGACTAGGTACCGGGGAGCTGTTTTTT. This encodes CASSLDAGLGTGELFF.